The 8 T cell receptor beta chains below were found in one sample sequenced in a study of blood T cell repertoires in COVID-19 (dated by TCRdb to about 2020). Libraries came from the immunoSEQ multiplex PCR assay. TCRdb re-hosts the immuneACCESS table, in-frame sequences only. Its copies lack some clones; in the studies checked, an unresolved V gene accounts for under half of them, and the cause for the rest is not known. For this sample there are some 40,000 clones; roughly 90% appear just once. 20% to 25% of the sample is taken by the ten largest. The specimen was peripheral blood. Every receptor here comes from a man aged 55 to 70 with acute or convalescent COVID-19.

This chain uses TRBV24-1 with TRBJ1-5, with D perhaps TRBD1 (6 bases). CDR1 is KGHDR, CDR2 SFDVKD, per germline. V lost 3 bases and J 7 bases, leaving 9 bases between the germline ends. There are 13 residues in the CDR3. DNA of the CDR3: TGTGCCACCAGTGATCACAGGGACCAGCCCCAGCATTTT. It codes for CATSDHRDQPQHF.

This sequence joins TRBV5-1 and TRBJ1-1; 9 positions agree with TRBD1. The CDR3 runs to 16 residues. Germline V gene lookup returns CDR1 SGHRS and CDR2 YFSETQ. V shed 4 bases and J 4 bases; nucleotides not matched to a gene: 11. The DNA of the CDR3 is TGCGCCAGCAGCCTAGAACCGGGACAGGGAAGCACTGAAGCTTTCTTT. Protein: CASSLEPGQGSTEAFF.

The chain employs TRBV5-5 and TRBJ2-7, with D perhaps matching TRBD2 (5 bases). The CDR3 runs 11 residues. V lost 4 bases and J 3 bases, leaving 5 bases between the germline ends. Germline V gives CDR1 SGHKS, CDR2 YYEKEE (reference sequence). The CDR3 DNA is TGTGCCAGCAGCCGGGACTACGAGCAGTACTTC. Residues: CASSRDYEQYF.

The chain couples TRBV6-5 to TRBJ1-5; D is perhaps TRBD1 (5 bases). Germline values: CDR1 MNHEY, CDR2 SVGAGI. The length of the CDR3 is 14 residues. V lost 6 bases to trimming and J lost 7 bases, with 16 bases between them. The CDR3 is CASRTSGSGQPQHF. CDR3 in DNA: TGTGCCAGCAGGACGTCAGGGTCCGGACAGCCCCAGCATTTT.

The J gene is TRBJ2-2, the V gene TRBV5-1; 10 positions agree with TRBD2. CDR3 size: 16 residues. The junction had 5 bases not matched to a gene; V was cut back by 4 bases and J by 2 bases. The germline V gene has CDR1 SGHRS and CDR2 YFSETQ. The CDR3 loop reads CASSISSGSNTGELFF. The CDR3 coding sequence is TGCGCCAGCAGCATCTCTAGCGGGAGTAACACCGGGGAGCTGTTTTTT.

The genes are TRBV6-6 and TRBJ2-6; 8 bases are shared with TRBD1. After removal of 8 bases from V and 1 base from J, the junction contained 7 bases not matched to a gene. CDR3 length equals 16 residues. Germline CDR1 is MNHNY and CDR2 is SVGAGI (reference sequence). The CDR3 region has the DNA TGTGCCAGCGGCGGACAGGGAGGATCTGGGGCCAACGTCCTGACTTTC. It codes for CASGGQGGSGANVLTF.

Here the CDR3 reads CASSQGTEYEQYF. DNA for the CDR3: TGTGCCAGCAGCCAGGGAACGGAATACGAGCAGTACTTC. The chain uses TRBV7-6 and TRBJ2-7, with TRBD1 as a possible D gene (5 bases). Germline V gives CDR1 SGHVS, CDR2 FNYEAQ. V was cut by 5 bases and J by 4 bases, with 12 bases left in between. This CDR3 comprises 13 residues.

The genes are TRBV20-1 and TRBJ2-3, with 13 positions matching TRBD2. Germline trimming cut 3 bases from V and 5 bases from J; bases unmatched to any gene: 8. The CDR3 has 16 residues. Germline loops: CDR1 DFQATT, CDR2 SNEGSKA (reference sequence). CDR3 nucleotide sequence: TGCAGTGCTAGTCAAGGACTAGCGGGAGTACTAGATACGCAGTATTTT. This encodes CSASQGLAGVLDTQYF.